These T cell receptor beta chains were read from a single sample in a study of cytomegalovirus exposure and HLA in healthy donors. TCRdb's copy holds only in-frame clones and misses some; the assay was immunoSEQ multiplex PCR. This table holds over 150,000 clones, approximately 88% found once. Source material: PBMCs. These receptors originate from a boy between 2 and 15 years old in good health and CMV-seronegative. CDR3s include the opening cysteine and the closing phenylalanine or tryptophan. D genes are given only for firm matches. Size tells how often a clone was seen (once, few, many) or the class of an expanded clone, and some rows leave it out.

d_call: -; v_call: TRBV30; cdr3_length: 15; j_call: TRBJ1-1; clone_size: -; cdr3_aa: CAWSPYRDVNTEAFF; cdr3_nt: TGTGCCTGGAGTCCTTACAGGGATGTGAACACTGAAGCTTTCTTT
d_call: -; v_call: TRBV6-5; cdr3_length: 12; j_call: TRBJ2-1; clone_size: once; cdr3_aa: CASSFRESEQFF; cdr3_nt: TGTGCCAGCAGTTTTAGGGAGTCTGAGCAGTTCTTC
d_call: -; v_call: TRBV28; cdr3_length: 15; j_call: TRBJ1-5; clone_size: -; cdr3_aa: CASSSPGSGNQPQHF; cdr3_nt: TGTGCCAGCAGCTCCCCGGGGAGCGGCAATCAGCCCCAGCATTTT
d_call: TRBD2; v_call: TRBV29-1; cdr3_length: 18; j_call: TRBJ2-5; clone_size: -; cdr3_aa: CSVQPGLAGPDPQETQYF; cdr3_nt: TGCAGCGTTCAACCGGGACTAGCGGGACCCGACCCTCAAGAGACCCAGTACTTC
d_call: TRBD1; v_call: TRBV5-1; cdr3_length: 13; j_call: TRBJ2-3; clone_size: -; cdr3_aa: CASSEGQSDTQYF; cdr3_nt: TGCGCCAGCAGCGAGGGACAGTCAGATACGCAGTATTTT
d_call: -; v_call: TRBV4-1; cdr3_length: 13; j_call: TRBJ1-1; clone_size: few; cdr3_aa: CASSQWVREKSFF; cdr3_nt: TGCGCCAGCAGCCAATGGGTGAGGGAGAAATCTTTCTTT
d_call: TRBD1; v_call: TRBV27; cdr3_length: 16; j_call: TRBJ1-2; clone_size: -; cdr3_aa: CASRALEDRAGYGYTF; cdr3_nt: TGTGCCAGCAGGGCACTTGAGGACAGGGCGGGCTATGGCTACACCTTC
d_call: -; v_call: TRBV11-2; cdr3_length: 11; j_call: TRBJ2-7; clone_size: -; cdr3_aa: CASSSATTQYF; cdr3_nt: TGTGCCAGCAGCTCGGCCACTACCCAGTACTTC
d_call: TRBD2; v_call: TRBV5-1; cdr3_length: 16; j_call: TRBJ2-1; clone_size: -; cdr3_aa: CASEGGTSGSGNEQFF; cdr3_nt: TGCGCCAGCGAGGGGGGGACTAGCGGGAGTGGGAATGAGCAGTTCTTC
d_call: TRBD1; v_call: TRBV5-4; cdr3_length: 14; j_call: TRBJ2-7; clone_size: -; cdr3_aa: CASSTPGQGLEQYF; cdr3_nt: TGTGCCAGCAGCACTCCGGGACAGGGGCTCGAGCAGTACTTC
d_call: -; v_call: TRBV7-6; cdr3_length: 13; j_call: TRBJ2-7; clone_size: -; cdr3_aa: CASSRSGTYEQYF; cdr3_nt: TGTGCCAGCAGCAGAAGCGGAACCTACGAGCAGTACTTC
d_call: -; v_call: TRBV29-1; cdr3_length: 14; j_call: TRBJ2-7; clone_size: -; cdr3_aa: CSGAFSEDSYEQYF; cdr3_nt: TGCAGCGGCGCTTTCTCAGAGGACTCCTACGAGCAGTACTTC
d_call: TRBD2; v_call: TRBV9; cdr3_length: 14; j_call: TRBJ2-5; clone_size: -; cdr3_aa: CTSSPTSAGETQYF; cdr3_nt: TGTACCAGCAGCCCGACTAGCGCGGGGGAGACCCAGTACTTC